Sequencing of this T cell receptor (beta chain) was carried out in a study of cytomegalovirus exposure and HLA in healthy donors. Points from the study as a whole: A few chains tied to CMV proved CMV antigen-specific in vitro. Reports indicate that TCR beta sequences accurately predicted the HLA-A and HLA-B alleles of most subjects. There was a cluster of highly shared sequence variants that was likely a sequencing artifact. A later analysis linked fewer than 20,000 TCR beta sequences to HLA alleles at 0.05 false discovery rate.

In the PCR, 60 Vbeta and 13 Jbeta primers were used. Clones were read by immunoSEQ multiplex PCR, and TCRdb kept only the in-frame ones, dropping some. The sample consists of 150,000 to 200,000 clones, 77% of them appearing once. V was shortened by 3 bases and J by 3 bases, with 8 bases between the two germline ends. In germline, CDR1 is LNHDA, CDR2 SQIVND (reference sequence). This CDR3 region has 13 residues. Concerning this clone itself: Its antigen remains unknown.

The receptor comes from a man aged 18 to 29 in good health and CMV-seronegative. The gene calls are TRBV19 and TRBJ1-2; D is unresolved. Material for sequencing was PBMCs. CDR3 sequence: CASSIEQYYGYTF. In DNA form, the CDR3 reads TGTGCCAGTAGTATTGAACAGTACTATGGCTACACCTTC.